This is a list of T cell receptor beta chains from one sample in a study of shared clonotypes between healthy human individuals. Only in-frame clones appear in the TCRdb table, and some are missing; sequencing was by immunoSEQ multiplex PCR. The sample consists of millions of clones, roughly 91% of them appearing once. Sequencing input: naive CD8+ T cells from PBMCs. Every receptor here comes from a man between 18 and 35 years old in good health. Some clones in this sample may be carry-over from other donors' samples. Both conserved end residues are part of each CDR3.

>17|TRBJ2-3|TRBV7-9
CASSPGLAGWRTDTQYF
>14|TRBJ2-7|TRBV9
CASSVGSGTAEQYF
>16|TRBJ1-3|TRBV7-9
CASSPPREEIGNTIYF
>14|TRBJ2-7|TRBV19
CASRGPGRNDEQYF
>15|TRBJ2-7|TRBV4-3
CASRDASGSRNEQYF
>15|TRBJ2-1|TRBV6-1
CASSGKRSSYNEQFF
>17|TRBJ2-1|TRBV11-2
CASSLDPGLGLYNEQFF
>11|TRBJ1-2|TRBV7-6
CASSGPMGYTF
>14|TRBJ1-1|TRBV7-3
CASSLGGGNTEAFF
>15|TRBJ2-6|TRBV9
CASSGRDIGPNVLTF
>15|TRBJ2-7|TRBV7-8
CASSLDRGHSYEQYF
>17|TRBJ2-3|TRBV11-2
CASGLTGILGGPDTQYF
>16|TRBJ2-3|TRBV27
CASRTIPAGGTDTQYF
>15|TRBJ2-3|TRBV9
CASSARTDSTDTQYF
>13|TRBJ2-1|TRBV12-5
CASGLSLDNEQFF
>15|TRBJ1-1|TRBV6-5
CASSPRVGTNTEAFF
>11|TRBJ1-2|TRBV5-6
CASSFGYGYTF
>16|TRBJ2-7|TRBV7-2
CASSFHPGGRADEQYF
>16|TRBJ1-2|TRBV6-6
CASSQDGGVVGYGYTF
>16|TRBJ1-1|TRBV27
CASSRAGTGIFGEAFF
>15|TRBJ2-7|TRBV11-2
CASSQASGGSYEQYF
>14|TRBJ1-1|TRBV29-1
CSVEKWTTNTEAFF
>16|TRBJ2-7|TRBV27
CASIPLGLAGVGEQYF
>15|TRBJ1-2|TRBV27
CASSPWTEWFYGYTF
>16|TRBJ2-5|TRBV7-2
CASSLGEAGRGETQYF
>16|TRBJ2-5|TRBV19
CASSMGGEALGETQYF
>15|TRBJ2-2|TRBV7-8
CASSLRDSNTGELFF
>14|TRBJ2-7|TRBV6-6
CASSPGTVTYEQYF
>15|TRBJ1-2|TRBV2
CASSEGQDTIYGYTF